The 24 T cell receptor beta chains below all came from one sample that was sequenced in a study of monozygotic twins with inflammatory bowel disease. TCRdb re-called the 5' RACE reads, yielding one record per CDR3 amino acid sequence without DNA. Recorded for this sample: roughly 200,000 distinct CDR3 sequences. Specimen: blood. These receptors came from a human donor with ulcerative colitis or Crohn's disease, or a healthy co-twin of an affected twin (not recorded which).

The chain recombines TRBV5-1 with TRBJ2-7; absent DNA, TCRdb's TRBD1 call cannot be checked. The CDR3 has 16 residues. Germline assignment: CDR1 SGHRS and CDR2 YFSETQ. The CDR3: CASSAGTARKSDEQYF.

This CDR3 reads CASSQGGGRPNEQFF. The V call is TRBV4-3, the J call TRBJ2-1; the D gene TCRdb calls, TRBD2, cannot be checked with no DNA. Germline loops: CDR1 LGHNA, CDR2 YSLEER. This CDR3 spans 15 amino acids.

The chain carries TRBV7-2 and TRBJ2-5; TCRdb's D call of TRBD2 is untestable without DNA. CDR1 and CDR2 (germline): SGHTA, FQGNSA. There are 16 residues in the CDR3. CDR3 amino acids: CASSSGLAGEGKTQYF.

The rearrangement links TRBV5-1 to TRBJ2-3. Germline V gene lookup returns CDR1 SGHRS and CDR2 YFSETQ. This CDR3 is 14 amino acids long. The CDR3 is CASSVGAYTDTQYF. Full variable domain (outside the CDR3, taken from reference TRBV5-1 and TRBJ2-3): KAGVTQTPRYLIKTRGQQVTLSCSPISGHRSVSWYQQTPGQGLQFLFEYFSETQRNKGNFPGRFSGRQFSNSRSEMNVSTLELGDSALYLCASSVGAYTDTQYFGPGTRLTVL.

The chain recombines TRBV12-3 or TRBV12-4 with TRBJ1-5. This CDR3 comprises 14 residues. CDR3 sequence: CASSLGSGNQPQHF.

The CDR3 loop is CASSLVAGPYNEQFF. V gene TRBV5-6 combines with J gene TRBJ2-1. Germline V gene data show CDR1 as SGHDT and CDR2 as YYEEEE. CDR3 length: 15 amino acids.

The J gene is TRBJ2-3, the V gene TRBV7-2. The CDR3 contains 12 residues. CDR1 SGHTA and CDR2 FQGNSA come from the germline V gene. CDR3 residues: CASSLRTDTQYF.

V and J are TRBV19 and TRBJ1-2. This CDR3 has 15 amino acids. Germline values: CDR1 LNHDA, CDR2 SQIVND (reference sequence). CDR3 region: CASSDHVGRHYGYTF.

The V and J genes are TRBV10-3 and TRBJ2-3; absent DNA, TCRdb's TRBD2 call cannot be checked. CDR1 and CDR2 (germline): ENHRY, SYGVKD. This CDR3 is built from 16 residues. CDR3 sequence: CAISESDSGTTDTQYF.

The chain has TRBV5-1 and TRBJ2-2; absent DNA, TCRdb's TRBD1 call cannot be checked. CDR1 and CDR2 (germline): SGHRS, YFSETQ. CDR3 size: 15 residues. This CDR3 is CASRLNTGSTGELFF. Complete variable domain (other parts from reference TRBV5-1 and TRBJ2-2): KAGVTQTPRYLIKTRGQQVTLSCSPISGHRSVSWYQQTPGQGLQFLFEYFSETQRNKGNFPGRFSGRQFSNSRSEMNVSTLELGDSALYLCASRLNTGSTGELFFGEGSRLTVL.

The chain uses TRBV6-4 and TRBJ2-3; the D gene TCRdb calls, TRBD2, cannot be checked with no DNA. There are 13 residues in the CDR3. CDR1 and CDR2 (germline): MRHNA, SNTAGT. This CDR3 is CASSVGPADTQYF.

The chain uses TRBV20-1 and TRBJ1-6. The germline gives CDR1 DFQATT, CDR2 SNEGSKA (reference sequence). This CDR3 contains 16 residues. Here the CDR3 reads CSASSAFFSYNSPLHF.

J is TRBJ1-2 and V is TRBV4-2; TCRdb returns TRBD1, unconfirmable since there is no DNA. The germline V gene has CDR1 LGHNA and CDR2 YNFKEQ. The CDR3 consists of 13 residues. CDR3 region: CASSQEGHYGYTF.

This chain joins TRBV28 and TRBJ2-1; TCRdb picks TRBD1, but there is no DNA to check that call. In germline, CDR1 is MDHEN, CDR2 SYDVKM. The CDR3 is 13 residues long. The CDR3 here is CASSPRTINEQFF.

The chain uses TRBV5-1 and TRBJ2-1. The CDR3 loop spans 15 amino acids. From germline, CDR1 is SGHRS and CDR2 YFSETQ. CDR3 loop: CASSLSPDSYNEQFF.

The V gene is TRBV7-3, the J gene TRBJ2-1; lacking DNA, the TRBD1 call made by TCRdb goes unchecked. The germline CDR1 and CDR2 sequences are SGHTA and FQGTGA. This CDR3 comprises 16 residues. The CDR3 protein is CASSLTSGQPLAEQFF. Full variable domain (remainder filled in from reference TRBV7-3 and TRBJ2-1): GAGVSQTPSNKVTEKGKYVELRCDPISGHTALYWYRQSLGQGPEFLIYFQGTGAADDSGLPNDRFFAVRPEGSVSTLKIQRTERGDSAVYLCASSLTSGQPLAEQFFGPGTRLTVL.

V gene TRBV18 combines with J gene TRBJ2-3. The CDR3 runs 12 residues. The germline V gene encodes CDR1 KGHSH and CDR2 LQKENI. The CDR3 loop is CASSYSTDTQYF.

The CDR3 spells CATHQGQGIYEQYF. The chain links TRBV6-2 or TRBV6-3 to TRBJ2-7; TCRdb's assignment of TRBD1 cannot be checked, as there is no DNA. The germline V gene encodes CDR1 MNHEY and CDR2 SVGEGT. The CDR3 has 14 residues.

The genes are TRBV15 and TRBJ1-4. The length of the CDR3 is 15 residues. Per the germline V gene, CDR1 is LNHNV and CDR2 is YYDKDF (reference sequence). CDR3 in amino acids: CATSREAERAGGLFF.

This rearrangement joins TRBV5-1 to TRBJ2-1; lacking DNA, the TRBD2 call made by TCRdb goes unchecked. The CDR3 contains 14 residues. Germline CDR1 reads SGHRS; CDR2 reads YFSETQ. CDR3 residues: CASSLERADNEQFF.

The chain combines TRBV5-1 with TRBJ2-1; TCRdb's D call, TRBD1, is unchecked because there is no DNA. This CDR3 is 17 amino acids long. The germline V gene has CDR1 SGHRS and CDR2 YFSETQ. CDR3 loop: CASSLDKWDSVNNEQFF.

This chain connects TRBV19 to TRBJ1-5. This CDR3 spans 12 amino acids. In germline, CDR1 is LNHDA, CDR2 SQIVND (reference sequence). The CDR3 sequence is CASSQSNQPQHF.

Here the CDR3 reads CASSDFGRSGNEQYF. The chain is built from TRBV5-1 and TRBJ2-7; TCRdb indicates TRBD2, and absent DNA this call remains unverified. The CDR3 covers 15 residues. The germline CDR1 and CDR2 sequences are SGHRS and YFSETQ.

V usage is TRBV20-1 and J usage is TRBJ2-3; no DNA is available, so the TRBD1 call from TCRdb remains unchecked. The CDR3 sequence is 15 residues long. Germline V gives CDR1 DFQATT, CDR2 SNEGSKA (reference sequence). The CDR3 here is CSARGKGQGTDTQYF.